What follows are 9 T cell receptor beta chains derived from one specimen sequenced in a study of beta chain features in type 1 diabetes. The isolated RNA, all of it, was reverse transcribed, so expressed TCRB transcripts were what got sequenced. Measured with immunoSEQ multiplex PCR; TCRdb has only the in-frame clones, and not every one. Of 150,000 to 200,000 clones in the sample, around 9.7% were seen once. Broader study findings: TCRB CDR3s were moderately but significantly shorter in Type 1 diabetes patients in all four CD4+ subsets.

No antigen is known for these receptors. The sequencing input was central memory CD4+ T cells from blood. The source is a woman aged 30 to 39 with type 1 diabetes.

This chain connects TRBV9 to TRBJ2-1, with 11 bases identical to TRBD1. Per the germline V gene, CDR1 is SGDLS and CDR2 is YYNGEE. The CDR3 totals 16 residues. Trimming took 4 bases from V and 2 from J; bases not matched to a gene: 5. The CDR3 here is CASSQMGQGAYNEQFF. For the CDR3, the DNA is TGTGCCAGCAGCCAAATGGGACAGGGGGCCTACAATGAGCAGTTCTTC.

In this sample, this clone turned up a few times. CDR3 amino acids: CASSPQGGDTQYF. The DNA of the CDR3 is TGTGCCAGCAGTCCCCAGGGTGGGGATACGCAGTATTTT. This rearrangement joins TRBV6-1 to TRBJ2-3; perhaps TRBD1 as D (5 bases). Per the germline V gene, CDR1 is MNHNS and CDR2 is SASEGT. CDR3 length: 13 residues. Trimming pared 5 bases from V and 6 bases from J, leaving 12 bases between.

The chain uses TRBV27 and TRBJ2-1; 9 bases map to TRBD2. The J segment lost 8 bases and the V segment lost 4 bases, leaving 9 bases of the junction unmatched. The length of the CDR3 is 15 residues. Germline-derived CDR1 and CDR2 are MNHEY and SMNVEV (reference sequence). CDR3 in amino acids: CASSSIAGVGHEQFF. CDR3 sequence (DNA): TGTGCCAGCAGTTCGATAGCGGGAGTAGGTCATGAGCAGTTCTTC.

This clone has a handful of counts. Additional DNA sequences in this sample encode the identical CDR3. The chain carries TRBV28 and TRBJ2-3; a possible D gene is TRBD2 (5 bases). V was shortened by 8 bases and J by 0 bases, with 9 bases between the two germline ends. Germline loops: CDR1 MDHEN, CDR2 SYDVKM. The CDR3 totals 13 residues. CDR3 amino acids: CASRSGSTDTQYF. As DNA, the CDR3 is TGTGCCAGCCGTTCGGGGAGCACAGATACGCAGTATTTT.

This clone was found a few times. CDR3 sequence: CASSNGTGGHQPQHF. The CDR3 DNA follows: TGTGCCAGCAGCAATGGGACAGGGGGCCATCAGCCCCAGCATTTT. The rearrangement links TRBV21-1 to TRBJ1-5; no check of the table's D call, TRBD1, against the DNA was made. TRBV21-1 is an annotated pseudogene. The CDR3 has 15 residues.

This chain connects TRBV15 to TRBJ2-2, with 7 bases lining up with TRBD2. V dropped 1 base and J dropped 4; count of bases not matched to a gene: 9. Germline V gene sequence: CDR1 LNHNV, CDR2 YYDKDF (reference sequence). This CDR3 comprises 17 residues. The CDR3 region is CATSRGGSAGSTGELFF. The CDR3 DNA reads as TGTGCCACCAGCAGAGGGGGCTCAGCGGGAAGCACCGGGGAGCTGTTTTTT.

The rearrangement links TRBV27 to TRBJ2-7, with D unresolved. Germline assignment: CDR1 MNHEY and CDR2 SMNVEV (reference sequence). The CDR3 spans 15 residues. Trimming removed 3 bases at V and 0 bases at J, with 12 bases between. The CDR3 reads CASSFRHEFSYEQYF. CDR3 sequence (DNA): TGTGCCAGCAGTTTCCGACATGAATTCTCCTACGAGCAGTACTTC.

This clone was counted a few times. V gene TRBV19 combines with J gene TRBJ2-3; D possibly corresponds to TRBD2 (6 bases). The CDR3 extends over 17 amino acids. Germline lookup yields CDR1 LNHDA and CDR2 SQIVND (reference sequence). The V and J ends lost 8 bases and 5 bases respectively, with 26 bases between them. The CDR3 sequence is CASGTSLFALAGDTQYF. CDR3 in DNA: TGTGCCAGTGGGACTTCCCTTTTTGCCCTTGCGGGAGATACGCAGTATTTT.

This chain connects TRBV28 to TRBJ1-2; TRBD1 is a possible D gene (5 bases). The CDR3 consists of 13 residues. CDR1 is MDHEN, CDR2 SYDVKM, per germline. V lost 6 bases and J 2 bases, leaving 10 bases between the germline ends. CDR3 nucleotide sequence: TGTGCCAGCAGGGAGGGACGGAACTATGGCTACACCTTC. This encodes CASREGRNYGYTF.